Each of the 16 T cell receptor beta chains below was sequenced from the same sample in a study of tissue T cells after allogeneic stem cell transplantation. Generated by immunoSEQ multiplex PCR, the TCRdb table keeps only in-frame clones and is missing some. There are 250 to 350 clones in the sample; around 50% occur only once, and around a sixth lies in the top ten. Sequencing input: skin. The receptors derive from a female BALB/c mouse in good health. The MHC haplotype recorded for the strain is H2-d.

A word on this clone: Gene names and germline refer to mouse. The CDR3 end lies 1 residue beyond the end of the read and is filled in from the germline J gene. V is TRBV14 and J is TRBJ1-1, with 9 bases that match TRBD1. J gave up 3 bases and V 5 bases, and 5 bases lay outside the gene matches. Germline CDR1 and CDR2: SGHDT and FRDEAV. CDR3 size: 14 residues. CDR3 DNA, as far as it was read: TGTGCCAGCAGACCTCGGACAGGGGACACAGAAGTCTTC. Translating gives CASRPRTGDTEVF. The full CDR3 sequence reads CASRPRTGDTEVFF.

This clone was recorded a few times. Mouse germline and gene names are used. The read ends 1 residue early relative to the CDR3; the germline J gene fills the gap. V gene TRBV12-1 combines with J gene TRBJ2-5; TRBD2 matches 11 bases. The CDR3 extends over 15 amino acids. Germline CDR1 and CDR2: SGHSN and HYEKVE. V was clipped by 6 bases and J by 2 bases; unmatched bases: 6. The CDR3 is CASLGTGGGQDTQYF. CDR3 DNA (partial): TGTGCCAGCCTCGGGACTGGGGGCGGCCAAGACACCCAGTAC.

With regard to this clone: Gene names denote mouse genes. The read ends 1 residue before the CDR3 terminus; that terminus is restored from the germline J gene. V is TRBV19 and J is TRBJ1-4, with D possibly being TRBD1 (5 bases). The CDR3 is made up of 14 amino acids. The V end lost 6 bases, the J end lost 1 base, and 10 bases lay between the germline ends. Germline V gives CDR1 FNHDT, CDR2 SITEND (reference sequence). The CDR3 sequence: CASNRQTSNERLFF. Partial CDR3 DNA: TGTGCCAGCAATAGACAGACTTCCAACGAAAGATTATTT.

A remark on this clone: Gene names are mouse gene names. The CDR3 loop reads CASSIYLYAEQFF. The sequenced CDR3 bases are TGTGCCAGCAGTATATATCTCTATGCTGAGCAGTTC. The chain recombines TRBV19 with TRBJ2-1; the D is unclear. The read is 1 residue too short to cover the CDR3 end, so that end is filled in from the germline J gene. The CDR3 loop spans 13 amino acids. Germline V gene data show CDR1 as FNHDT and CDR2 as SITEND (reference sequence). Trimming stripped 1 base from V and 3 bases from J, with 5 bases between.

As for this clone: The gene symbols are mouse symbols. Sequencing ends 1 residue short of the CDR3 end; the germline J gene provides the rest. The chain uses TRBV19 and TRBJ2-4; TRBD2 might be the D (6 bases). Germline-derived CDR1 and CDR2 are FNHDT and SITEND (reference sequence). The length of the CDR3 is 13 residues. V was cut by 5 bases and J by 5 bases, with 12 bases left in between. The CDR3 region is CASSRGDANTLYF. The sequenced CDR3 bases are TGTGCCAGCAGCCGGGGGGACGCAAACACCTTGTAC. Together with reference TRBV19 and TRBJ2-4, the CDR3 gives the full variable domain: GGIITQTPKFLIGQEGQKLTLKCQQNFNHDTMYWYRQDSGKGLRLIYYSITENDLQKGDLSEGYDASREKKSSFSLTVTSAQKNEMAVFLCASSRGDANTLYFGAGTRLSVL.

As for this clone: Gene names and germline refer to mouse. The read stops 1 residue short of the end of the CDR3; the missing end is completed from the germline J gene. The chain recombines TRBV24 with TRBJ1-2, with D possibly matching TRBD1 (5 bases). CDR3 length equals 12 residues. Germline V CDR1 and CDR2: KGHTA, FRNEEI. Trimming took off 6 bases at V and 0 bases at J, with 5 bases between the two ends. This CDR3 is CASRTANSDYTF. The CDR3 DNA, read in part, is TGTGCCAGCAGGACAGCAAACTCCGACTACACC.

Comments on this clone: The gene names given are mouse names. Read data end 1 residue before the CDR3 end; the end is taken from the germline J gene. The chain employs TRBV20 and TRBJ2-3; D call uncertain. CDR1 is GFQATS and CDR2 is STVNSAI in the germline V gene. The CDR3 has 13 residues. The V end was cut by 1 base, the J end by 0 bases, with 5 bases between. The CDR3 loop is CGARGRSAETLYF. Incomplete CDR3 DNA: TGTGGTGCTAGGGGGCGTAGTGCAGAAACGCTGTAT.

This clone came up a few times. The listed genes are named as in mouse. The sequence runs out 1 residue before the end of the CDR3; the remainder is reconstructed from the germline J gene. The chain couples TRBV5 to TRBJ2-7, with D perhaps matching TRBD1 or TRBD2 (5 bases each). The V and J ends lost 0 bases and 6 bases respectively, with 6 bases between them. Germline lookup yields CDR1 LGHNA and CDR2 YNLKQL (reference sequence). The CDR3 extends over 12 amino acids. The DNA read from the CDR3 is TGTGCCAGCAGCCAAGAGGGGGTTGAACAGTAC. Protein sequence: CASSQEGVEQY. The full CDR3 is CASSQEGVEQYF.

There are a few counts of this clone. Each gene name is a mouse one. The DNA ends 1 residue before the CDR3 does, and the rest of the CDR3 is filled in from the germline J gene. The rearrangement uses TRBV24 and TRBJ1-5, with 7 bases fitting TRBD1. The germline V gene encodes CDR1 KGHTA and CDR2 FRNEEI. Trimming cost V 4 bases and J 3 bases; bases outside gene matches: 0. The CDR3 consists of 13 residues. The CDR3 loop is CASSHRGNQAPLF. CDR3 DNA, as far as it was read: TGTGCCAGCAGTCACAGGGGCAACCAGGCTCCGCTT.

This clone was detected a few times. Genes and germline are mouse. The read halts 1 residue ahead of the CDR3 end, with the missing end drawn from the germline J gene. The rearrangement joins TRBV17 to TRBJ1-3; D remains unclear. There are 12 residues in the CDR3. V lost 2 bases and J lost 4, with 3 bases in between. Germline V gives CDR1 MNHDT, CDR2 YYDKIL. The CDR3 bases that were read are TGTGCTAGCAGTAGACAGGGAAATACGCTCTAT. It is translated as CASSRQGNTLY. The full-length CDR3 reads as CASSRQGNTLYF.

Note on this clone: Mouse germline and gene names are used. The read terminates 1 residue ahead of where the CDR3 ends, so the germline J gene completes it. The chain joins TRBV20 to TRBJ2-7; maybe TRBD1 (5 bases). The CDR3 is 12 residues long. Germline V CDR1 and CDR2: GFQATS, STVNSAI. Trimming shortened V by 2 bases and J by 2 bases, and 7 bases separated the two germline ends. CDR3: CGARSDTYEQYF. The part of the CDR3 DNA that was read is TGTGGTGCTAGGTCGGACACCTATGAACAGTAC.

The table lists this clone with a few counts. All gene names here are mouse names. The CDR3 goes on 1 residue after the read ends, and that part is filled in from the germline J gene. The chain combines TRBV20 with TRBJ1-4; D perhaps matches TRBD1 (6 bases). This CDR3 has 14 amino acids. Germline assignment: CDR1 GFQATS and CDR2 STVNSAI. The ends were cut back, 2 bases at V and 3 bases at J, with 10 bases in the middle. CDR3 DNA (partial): TGTGGTGCTAGGACCGGGACAACCAACGAAAGATTATTT. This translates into CGARTGTTNERLF. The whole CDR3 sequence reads CGARTGTTNERLFF.

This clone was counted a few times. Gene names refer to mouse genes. The sequenced part of the CDR3 DNA is TGTGCCAGCAGTTCCCGGGACGACTCCGACTACACC. Protein product: CASSSRDDSDYT. The complete CDR3 reads CASSSRDDSDYTF. The V call is TRBV14, the J call TRBJ1-2, with D possibly TRBD1 on 5 matching bases. The read ends 1 residue early relative to the CDR3; the germline J gene fills the gap. The CDR3 is made up of 13 amino acids. Germline-derived CDR1 and CDR2 are SGHDT and FRDEAV. V was trimmed by 3 bases and J by 3 bases, leaving 9 bases between them.

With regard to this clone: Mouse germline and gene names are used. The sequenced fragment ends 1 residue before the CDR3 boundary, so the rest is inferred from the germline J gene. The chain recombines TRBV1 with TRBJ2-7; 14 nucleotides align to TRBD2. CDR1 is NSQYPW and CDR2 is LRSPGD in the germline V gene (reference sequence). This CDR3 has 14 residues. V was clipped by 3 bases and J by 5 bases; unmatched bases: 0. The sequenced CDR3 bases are TGCACCTGCAGTGCGGGACTGGGGGGGCATGAACAGTAC. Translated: CTCSAGLGGHEQY. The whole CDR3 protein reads CTCSAGLGGHEQYF. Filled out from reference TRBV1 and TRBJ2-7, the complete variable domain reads VTLLEQNPRWRLVPRGQAVNLRCILKNSQYPWMSWYQQDLQKQLQWLFTLRSPGDKEVKSLPGADYLATRVTDTELRLQVANMSQGRTLYCTCSAGLGGHEQYFGPGTRLTVL.

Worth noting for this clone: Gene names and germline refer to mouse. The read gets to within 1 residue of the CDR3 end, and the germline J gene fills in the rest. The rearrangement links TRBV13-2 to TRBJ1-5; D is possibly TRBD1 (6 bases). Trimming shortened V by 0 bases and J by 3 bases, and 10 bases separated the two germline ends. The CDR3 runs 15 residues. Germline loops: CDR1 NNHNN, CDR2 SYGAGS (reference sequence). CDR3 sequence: CASGDAVRGNQAPLF. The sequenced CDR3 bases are TGTGCCAGCGGTGATGCAGTCAGGGGCAACCAGGCTCCGCTT.

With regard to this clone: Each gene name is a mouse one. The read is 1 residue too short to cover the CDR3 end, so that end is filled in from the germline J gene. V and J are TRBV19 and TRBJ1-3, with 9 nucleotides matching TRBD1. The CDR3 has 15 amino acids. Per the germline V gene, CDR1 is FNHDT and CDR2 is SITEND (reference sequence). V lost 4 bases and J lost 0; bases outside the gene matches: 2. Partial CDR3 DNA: TGTGCCAGCAGTGGGACAGGGTTTTCTGGAAATACGCTCTAT. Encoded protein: CASSGTGFSGNTLY. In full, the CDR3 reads CASSGTGFSGNTLYF.